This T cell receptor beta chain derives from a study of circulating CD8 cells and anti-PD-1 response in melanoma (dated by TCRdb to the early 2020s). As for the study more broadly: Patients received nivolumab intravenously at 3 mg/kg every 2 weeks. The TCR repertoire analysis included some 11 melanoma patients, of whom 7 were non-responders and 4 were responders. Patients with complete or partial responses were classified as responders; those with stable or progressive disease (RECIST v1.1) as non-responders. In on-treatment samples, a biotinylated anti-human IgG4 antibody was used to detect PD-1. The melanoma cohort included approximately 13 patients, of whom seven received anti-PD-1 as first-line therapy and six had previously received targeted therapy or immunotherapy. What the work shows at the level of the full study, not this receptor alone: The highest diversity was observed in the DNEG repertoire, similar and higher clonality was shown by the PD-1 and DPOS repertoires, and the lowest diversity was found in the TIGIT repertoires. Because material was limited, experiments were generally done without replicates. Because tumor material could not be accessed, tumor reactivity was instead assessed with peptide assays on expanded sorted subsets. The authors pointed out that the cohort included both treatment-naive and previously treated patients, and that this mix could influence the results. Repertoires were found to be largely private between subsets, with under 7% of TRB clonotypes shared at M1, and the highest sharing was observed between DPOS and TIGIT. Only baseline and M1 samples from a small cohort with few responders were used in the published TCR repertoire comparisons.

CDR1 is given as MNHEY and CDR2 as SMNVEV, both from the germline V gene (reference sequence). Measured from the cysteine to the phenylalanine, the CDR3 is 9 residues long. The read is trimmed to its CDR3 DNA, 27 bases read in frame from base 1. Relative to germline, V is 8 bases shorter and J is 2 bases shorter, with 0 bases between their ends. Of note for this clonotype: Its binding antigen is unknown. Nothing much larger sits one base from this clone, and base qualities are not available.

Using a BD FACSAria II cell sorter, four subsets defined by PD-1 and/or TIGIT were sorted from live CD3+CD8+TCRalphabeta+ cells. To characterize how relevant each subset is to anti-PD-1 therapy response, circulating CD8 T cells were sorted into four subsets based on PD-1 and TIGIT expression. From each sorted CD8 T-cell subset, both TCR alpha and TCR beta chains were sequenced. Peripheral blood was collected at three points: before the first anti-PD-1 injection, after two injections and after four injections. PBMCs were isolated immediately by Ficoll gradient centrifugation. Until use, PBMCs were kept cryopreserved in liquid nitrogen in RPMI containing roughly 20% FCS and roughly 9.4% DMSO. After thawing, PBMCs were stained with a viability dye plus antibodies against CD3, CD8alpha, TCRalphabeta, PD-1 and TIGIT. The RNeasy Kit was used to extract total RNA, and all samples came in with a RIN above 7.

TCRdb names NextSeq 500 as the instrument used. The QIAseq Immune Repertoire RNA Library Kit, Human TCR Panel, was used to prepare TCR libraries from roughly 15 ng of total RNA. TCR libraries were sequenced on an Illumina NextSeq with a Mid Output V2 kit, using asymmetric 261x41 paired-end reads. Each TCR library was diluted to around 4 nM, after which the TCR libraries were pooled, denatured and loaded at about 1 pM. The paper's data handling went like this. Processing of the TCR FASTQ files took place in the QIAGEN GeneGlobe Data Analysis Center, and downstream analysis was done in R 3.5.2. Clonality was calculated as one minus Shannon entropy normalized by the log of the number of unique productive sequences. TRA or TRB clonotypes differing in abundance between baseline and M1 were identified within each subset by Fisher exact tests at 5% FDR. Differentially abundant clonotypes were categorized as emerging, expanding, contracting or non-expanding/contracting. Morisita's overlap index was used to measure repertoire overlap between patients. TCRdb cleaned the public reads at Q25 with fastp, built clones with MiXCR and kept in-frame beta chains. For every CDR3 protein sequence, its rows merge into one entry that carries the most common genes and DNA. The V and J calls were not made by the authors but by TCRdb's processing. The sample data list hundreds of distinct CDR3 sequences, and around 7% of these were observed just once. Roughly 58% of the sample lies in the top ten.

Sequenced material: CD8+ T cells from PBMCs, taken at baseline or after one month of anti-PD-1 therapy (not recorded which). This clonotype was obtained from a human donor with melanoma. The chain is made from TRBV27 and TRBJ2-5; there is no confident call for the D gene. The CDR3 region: CASQETQYF. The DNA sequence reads TGTGCCAGCCAAGAGACCCAGTACTTC.